The present entry profiles one T cell receptor (beta chain) with its context. Its ends do not fully match the called genes, so a read error is possible. The sample originates from a study of cytomegalovirus exposure and HLA in healthy donors. Method: immunoSEQ multiplex PCR; TCRdb's copy keeps in-frame clones and lacks some. The data hold under 250,000 clones, with around 87% observed a single time. CDR3 length: 13 amino acids. Germline V gives CDR1 MNHEY, CDR2 SMNVEV (reference sequence). The material sequenced was PBMCs. This sequence was found in a woman between 18 and 29 years old in good health and CMV-seropositive. The chain combines TRBV27 with TRBJ2-7, with D perhaps matching TRBD2 (6 bases). The DNA for the CDR3 is TGTGCCAGCAGTTACTATAGCGGCCTCTCCCCCTCATTC. It translates to CASSYYSGLSPSF.